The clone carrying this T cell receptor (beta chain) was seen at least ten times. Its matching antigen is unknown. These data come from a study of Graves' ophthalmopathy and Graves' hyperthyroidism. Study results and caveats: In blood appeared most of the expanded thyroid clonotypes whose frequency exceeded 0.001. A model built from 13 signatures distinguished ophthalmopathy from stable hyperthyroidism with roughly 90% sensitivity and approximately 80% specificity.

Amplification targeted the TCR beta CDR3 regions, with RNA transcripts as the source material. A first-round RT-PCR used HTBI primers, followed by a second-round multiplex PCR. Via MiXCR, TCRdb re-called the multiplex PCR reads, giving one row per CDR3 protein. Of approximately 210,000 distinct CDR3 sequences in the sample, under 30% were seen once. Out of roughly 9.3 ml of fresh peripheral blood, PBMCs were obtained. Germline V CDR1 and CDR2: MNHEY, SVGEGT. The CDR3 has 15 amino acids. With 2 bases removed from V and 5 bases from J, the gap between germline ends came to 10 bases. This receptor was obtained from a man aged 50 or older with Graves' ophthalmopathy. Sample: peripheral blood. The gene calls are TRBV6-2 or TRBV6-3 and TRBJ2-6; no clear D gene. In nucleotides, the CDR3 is TGTGCCAGCAGTTACAATTTTGGGTGGGCCAACGTCCTGACTTTC. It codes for CASSYNFGWANVLTF.